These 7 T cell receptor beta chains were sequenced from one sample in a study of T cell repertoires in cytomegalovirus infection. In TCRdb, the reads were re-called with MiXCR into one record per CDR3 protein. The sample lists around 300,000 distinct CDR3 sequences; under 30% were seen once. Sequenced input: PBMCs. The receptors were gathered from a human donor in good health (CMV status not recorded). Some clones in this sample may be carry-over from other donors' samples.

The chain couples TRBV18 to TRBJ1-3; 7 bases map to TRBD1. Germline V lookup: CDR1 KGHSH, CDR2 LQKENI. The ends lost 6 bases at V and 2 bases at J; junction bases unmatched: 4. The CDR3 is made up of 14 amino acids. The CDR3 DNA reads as TGTGCCAGCTCGGCCGGACAGGCTGGAAACACCATATATTTT. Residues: CASSAGQAGNTIYF.

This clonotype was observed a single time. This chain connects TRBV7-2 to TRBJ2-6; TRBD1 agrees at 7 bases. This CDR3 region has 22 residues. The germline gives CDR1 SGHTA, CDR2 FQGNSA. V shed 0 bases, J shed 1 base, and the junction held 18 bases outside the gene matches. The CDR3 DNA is TGTGCCAGCAGCTTAGCCTCAGGGGGAAGTTCCACCGGGTCATCTGGGGCCAACGTCCTGACTTTC. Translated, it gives CASSLASGGSSTGSSGANVLTF.

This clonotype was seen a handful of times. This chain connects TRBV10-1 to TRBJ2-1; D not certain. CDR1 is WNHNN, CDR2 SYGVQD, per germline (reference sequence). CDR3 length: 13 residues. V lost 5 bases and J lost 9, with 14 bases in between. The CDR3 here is CASSPTRAVEQFF. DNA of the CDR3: TGCGCCAGCAGTCCGACTCGGGCTGTTGAGCAGTTCTTC.

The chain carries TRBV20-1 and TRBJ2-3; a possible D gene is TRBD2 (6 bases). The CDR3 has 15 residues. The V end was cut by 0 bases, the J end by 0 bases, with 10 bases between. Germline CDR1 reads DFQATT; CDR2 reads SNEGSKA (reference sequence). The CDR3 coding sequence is TGCAGTGCTAGAGATTATCGGGGGAGCACAGATACGCAGTATTTT. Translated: CSARDYRGSTDTQYF.

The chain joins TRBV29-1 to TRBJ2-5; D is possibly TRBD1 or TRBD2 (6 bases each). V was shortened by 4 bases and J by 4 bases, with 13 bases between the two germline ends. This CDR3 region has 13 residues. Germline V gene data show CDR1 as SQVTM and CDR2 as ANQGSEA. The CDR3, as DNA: TGCAGCGTTGCGGAGGGGGTGGGAGAGACCCAGTACTTC. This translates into CSVAEGVGETQYF.

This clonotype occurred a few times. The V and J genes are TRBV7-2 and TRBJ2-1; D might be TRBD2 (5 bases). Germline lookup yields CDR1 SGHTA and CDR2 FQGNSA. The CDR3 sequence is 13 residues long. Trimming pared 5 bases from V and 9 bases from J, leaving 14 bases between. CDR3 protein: CASSTQRSGEQFF. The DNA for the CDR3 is TGTGCCAGCAGCACACAGCGGTCCGGTGAGCAGTTCTTC.

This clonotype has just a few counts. CDR3: CRFSSSSYNEQFF. For the CDR3, the DNA is TGTAGGTTCTCTTCGAGCTCCTACAATGAGCAGTTCTTC. J is TRBJ2-1 and V is TRBV19; D not certain. CDR1 is LNHDA, CDR2 SQIVND, per germline (reference sequence). The length of the CDR3 is 13 residues.